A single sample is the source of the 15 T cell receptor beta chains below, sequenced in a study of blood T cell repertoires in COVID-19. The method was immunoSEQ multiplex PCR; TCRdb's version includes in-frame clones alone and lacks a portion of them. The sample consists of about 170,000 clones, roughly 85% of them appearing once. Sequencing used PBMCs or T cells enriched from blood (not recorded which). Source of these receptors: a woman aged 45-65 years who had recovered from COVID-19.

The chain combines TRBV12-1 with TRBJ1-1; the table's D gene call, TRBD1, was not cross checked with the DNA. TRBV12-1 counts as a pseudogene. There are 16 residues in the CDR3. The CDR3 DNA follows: TGTGCCAGCAGCCTTAACCGGCAGACAGGGAACACTGAAGCTTTCTTT. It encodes CASSLNRQTGNTEAFF.

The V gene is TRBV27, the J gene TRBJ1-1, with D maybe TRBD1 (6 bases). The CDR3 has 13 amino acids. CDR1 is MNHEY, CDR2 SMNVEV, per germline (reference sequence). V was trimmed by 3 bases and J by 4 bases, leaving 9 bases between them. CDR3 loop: CASSFRRGTEAFF. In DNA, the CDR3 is TGTGCCAGCAGTTTCCGCAGGGGCACTGAAGCTTTCTTT.

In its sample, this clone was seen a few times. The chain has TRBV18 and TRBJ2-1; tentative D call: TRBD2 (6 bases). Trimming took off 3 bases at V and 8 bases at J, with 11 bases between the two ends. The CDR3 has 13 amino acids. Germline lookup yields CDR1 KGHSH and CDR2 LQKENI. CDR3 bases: TGTGCCAGCTCACCGACTAGTAGCGATGAGCAGTTCTTC. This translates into CASSPTSSDEQFF.

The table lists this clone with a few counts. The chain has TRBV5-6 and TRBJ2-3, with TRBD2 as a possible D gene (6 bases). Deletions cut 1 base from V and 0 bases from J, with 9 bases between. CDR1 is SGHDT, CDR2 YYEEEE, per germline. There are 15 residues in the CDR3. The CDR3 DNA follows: TGTGCCAGCAGCTTGTGGGCGGGGAGCACAGATACGCAGTATTTT. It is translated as CASSLWAGSTDTQYF.

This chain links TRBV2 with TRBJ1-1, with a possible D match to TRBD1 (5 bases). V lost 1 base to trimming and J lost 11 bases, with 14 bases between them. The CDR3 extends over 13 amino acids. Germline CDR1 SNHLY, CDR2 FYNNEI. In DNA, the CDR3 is TGTGCCAGCAGTGAAGGTTCAGGGATATCGGCTTTCTTT. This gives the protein CASSEGSGISAFF.

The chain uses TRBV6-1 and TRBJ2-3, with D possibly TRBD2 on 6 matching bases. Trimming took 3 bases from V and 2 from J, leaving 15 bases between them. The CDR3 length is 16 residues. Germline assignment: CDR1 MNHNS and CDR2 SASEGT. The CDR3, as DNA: TGTGCCAGCAGTGACTTCTACGCTAGCGACACAGATACGCAGTATTTT. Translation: CASSDFYASDTDTQYF.

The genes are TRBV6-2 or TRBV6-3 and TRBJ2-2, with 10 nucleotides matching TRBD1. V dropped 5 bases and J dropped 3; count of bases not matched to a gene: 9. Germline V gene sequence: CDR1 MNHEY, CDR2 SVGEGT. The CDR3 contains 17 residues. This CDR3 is CASSGRQDRGYTGELFF. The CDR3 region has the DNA TGTGCCAGCAGTGGGCGACAGGACAGGGGGTACACCGGGGAGCTGTTTTTT.

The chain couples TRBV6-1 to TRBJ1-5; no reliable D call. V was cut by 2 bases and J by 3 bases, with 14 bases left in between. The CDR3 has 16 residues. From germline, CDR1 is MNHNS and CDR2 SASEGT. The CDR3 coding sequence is TGTGCCAGCAGTGAATTATCACAGCCCTACAATCAGCCCCAGCATTTT. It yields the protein CASSELSQPYNQPQHF.

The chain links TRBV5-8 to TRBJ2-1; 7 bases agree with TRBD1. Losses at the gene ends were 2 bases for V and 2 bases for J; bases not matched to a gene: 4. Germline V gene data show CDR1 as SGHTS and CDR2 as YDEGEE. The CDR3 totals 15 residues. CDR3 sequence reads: CASSFRGNPYNEQFF. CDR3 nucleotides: TGTGCCAGCAGCTTCAGGGGGAACCCCTACAATGAGCAGTTCTTC.

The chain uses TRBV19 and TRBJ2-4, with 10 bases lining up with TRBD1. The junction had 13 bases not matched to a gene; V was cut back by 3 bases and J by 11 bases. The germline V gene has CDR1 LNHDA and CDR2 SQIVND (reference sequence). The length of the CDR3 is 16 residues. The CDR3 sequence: CASSIQTGGRTGLQYF. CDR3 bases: TGTGCCAGTAGTATTCAGACAGGGGGCCGGACGGGGCTTCAGTACTTC.

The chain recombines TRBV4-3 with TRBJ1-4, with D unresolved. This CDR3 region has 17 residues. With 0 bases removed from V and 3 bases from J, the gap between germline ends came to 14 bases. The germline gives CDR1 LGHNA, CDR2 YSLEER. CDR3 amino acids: CASSQESGLSSNEKLFF. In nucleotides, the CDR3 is TGCGCCAGCAGCCAAGAGTCGGGGTTGTCCTCTAATGAAAAACTGTTTTTT.

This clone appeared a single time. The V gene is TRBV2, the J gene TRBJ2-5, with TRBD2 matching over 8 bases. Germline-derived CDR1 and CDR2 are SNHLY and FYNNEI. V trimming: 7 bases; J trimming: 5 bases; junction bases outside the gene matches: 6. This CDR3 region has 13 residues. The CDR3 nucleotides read TGTGCCAGCAAAATGACTAGCGCCGAGACCCAGTACTTC. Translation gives CASKMTSAETQYF.

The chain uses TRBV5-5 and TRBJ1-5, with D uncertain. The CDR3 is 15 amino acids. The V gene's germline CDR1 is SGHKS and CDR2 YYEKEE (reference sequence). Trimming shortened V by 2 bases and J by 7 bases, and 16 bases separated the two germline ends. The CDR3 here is CASSFGEIQNQPQHF. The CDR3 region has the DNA TGTGCCAGCAGCTTTGGAGAGATCCAGAACCAGCCCCAGCATTTT.

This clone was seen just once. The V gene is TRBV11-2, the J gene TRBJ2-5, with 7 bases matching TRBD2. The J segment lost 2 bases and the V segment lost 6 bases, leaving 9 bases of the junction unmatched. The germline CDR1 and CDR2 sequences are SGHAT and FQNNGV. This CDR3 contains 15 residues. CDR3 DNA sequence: TGTGCCAGCAGACGTATTACGGGGGGACAAGAGACCCAGTACTTC. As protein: CASRRITGGQETQYF.

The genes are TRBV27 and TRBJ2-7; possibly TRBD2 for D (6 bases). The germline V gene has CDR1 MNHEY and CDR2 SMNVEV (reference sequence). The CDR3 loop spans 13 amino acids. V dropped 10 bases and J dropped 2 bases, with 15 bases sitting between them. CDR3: CATRRGAAYEQYV. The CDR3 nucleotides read TGTGCCACCCGGAGGGGAGCGGCCTACGAGCAGTACGTC.